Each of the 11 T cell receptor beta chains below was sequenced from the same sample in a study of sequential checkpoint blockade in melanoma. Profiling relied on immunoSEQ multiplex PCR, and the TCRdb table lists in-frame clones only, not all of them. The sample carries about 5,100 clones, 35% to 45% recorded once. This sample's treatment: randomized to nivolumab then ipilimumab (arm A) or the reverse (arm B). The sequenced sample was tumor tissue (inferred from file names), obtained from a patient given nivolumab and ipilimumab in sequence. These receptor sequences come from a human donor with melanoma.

Here the CDR3 reads CASSNPRGGIGELFF. Written as DNA, the CDR3 is TGTGCCAGCAGTAACCCACGGGGGGGGATCGGGGAGCTGTTTTTT. The V gene is TRBV28, the J gene TRBJ2-2; 8 bases line up with TRBD2. This CDR3 has 15 residues. V lost 5 bases to trimming and J lost 7 bases; unmatched junction nucleotides: 9. Germline V lookup: CDR1 MDHEN, CDR2 SYDVKM.

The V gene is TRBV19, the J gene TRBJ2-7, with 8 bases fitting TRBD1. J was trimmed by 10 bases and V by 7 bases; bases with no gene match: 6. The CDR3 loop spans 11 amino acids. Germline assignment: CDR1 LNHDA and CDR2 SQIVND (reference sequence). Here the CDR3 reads CASTDREIQYF. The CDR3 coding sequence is TGTGCCAGTACGGACAGGGAAATACAGTACTTC.

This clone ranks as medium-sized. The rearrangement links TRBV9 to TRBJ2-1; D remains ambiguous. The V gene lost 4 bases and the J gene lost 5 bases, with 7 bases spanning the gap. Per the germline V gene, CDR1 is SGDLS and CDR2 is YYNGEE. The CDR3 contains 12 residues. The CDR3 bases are TGTGCCAGCAGCCCTACACACAATGAGCAGTTCTTC. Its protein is CASSPTHNEQFF.

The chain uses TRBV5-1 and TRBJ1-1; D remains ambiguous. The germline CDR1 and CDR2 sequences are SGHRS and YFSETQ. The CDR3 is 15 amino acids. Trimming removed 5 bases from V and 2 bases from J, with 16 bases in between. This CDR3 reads CASRDDPTINTEAFF. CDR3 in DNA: TGCGCCAGCAGGGACGACCCGACCATTAACACTGAAGCTTTCTTT. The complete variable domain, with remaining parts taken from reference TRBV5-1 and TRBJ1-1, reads KAGVTQTPRYLIKTRGQQVTLSCSPISGHRSVSWYQQTPGQGLQFLFEYFSETQRNKGNFPGRFSGRQFSNSRSEMNVSTLELGDSALYLCASRDDPTINTEAFFGQGTRLTVV.

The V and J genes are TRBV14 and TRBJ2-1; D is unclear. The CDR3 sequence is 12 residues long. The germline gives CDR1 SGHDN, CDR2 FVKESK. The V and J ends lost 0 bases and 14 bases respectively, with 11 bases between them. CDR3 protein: CASSQDHYDKFF. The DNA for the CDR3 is TGTGCCAGCAGCCAAGATCACTACGATAAGTTCTTC.

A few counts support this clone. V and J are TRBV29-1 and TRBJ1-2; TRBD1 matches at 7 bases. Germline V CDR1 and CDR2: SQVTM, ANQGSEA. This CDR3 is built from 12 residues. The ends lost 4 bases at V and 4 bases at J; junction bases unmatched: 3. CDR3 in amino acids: CSVGTGTYGYTF. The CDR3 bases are TGCAGCGTTGGGACAGGAACCTATGGCTACACCTTC. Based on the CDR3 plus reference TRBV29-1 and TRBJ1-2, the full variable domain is SAVISQKPSRDICQRGTSLTIQCQVDSQVTMMFWYRQQPGQSLTLIATANQGSEATYESGFVIDKFPISRPNLTFSTLTVSNMSPEDSSIYLCSVGTGTYGYTFGSGTRLTVV.

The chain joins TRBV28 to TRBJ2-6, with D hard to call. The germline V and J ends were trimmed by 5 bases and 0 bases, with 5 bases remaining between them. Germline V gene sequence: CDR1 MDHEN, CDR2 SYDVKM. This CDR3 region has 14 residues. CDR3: CASSPDSGANVLTF. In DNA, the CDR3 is TGTGCCAGCAGTCCGGACTCTGGGGCCAACGTCCTGACTTTC.

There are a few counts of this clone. The CDR3 nucleotides are TGTGCCATCAGTGAGAGTTTCCGGGAGGGCTACGAGCAGTACTTC. This encodes CAISESFREGYEQYF. V gene TRBV10-3 combines with J gene TRBJ2-7, with 8 bases aligning to TRBD2. Looked up from germline, CDR1 is ENHRY and CDR2 is SYGVKD. CDR3 size: 15 residues. V gave up 2 bases and J gave up 3 bases; unmatched junction bases: 6.

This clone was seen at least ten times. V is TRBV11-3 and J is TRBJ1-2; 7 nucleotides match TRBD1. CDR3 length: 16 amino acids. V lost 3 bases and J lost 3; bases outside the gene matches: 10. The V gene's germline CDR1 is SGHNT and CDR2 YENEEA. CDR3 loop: CASSLAGPTGHYGYTF. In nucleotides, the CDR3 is TGTGCCAGCAGCTTGGCCGGCCCGACAGGGCACTATGGCTACACCTTC.

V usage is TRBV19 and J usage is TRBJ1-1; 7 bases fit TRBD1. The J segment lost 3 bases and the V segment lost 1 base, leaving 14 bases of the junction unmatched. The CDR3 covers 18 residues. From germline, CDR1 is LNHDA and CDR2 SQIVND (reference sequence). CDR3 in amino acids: CASSIGILRQGSYTEAFF. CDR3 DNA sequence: TGTGCCAGTAGTATAGGTATTCTGAGACAGGGCTCGTACACTGAAGCTTTCTTT.

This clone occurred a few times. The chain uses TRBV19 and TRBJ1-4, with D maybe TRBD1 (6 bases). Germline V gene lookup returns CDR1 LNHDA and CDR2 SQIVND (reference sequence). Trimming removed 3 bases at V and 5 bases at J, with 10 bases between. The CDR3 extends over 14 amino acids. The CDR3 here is CASSMDSQNEKLFF. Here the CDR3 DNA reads TGTGCCAGTAGTATGGACAGTCAAAATGAAAAACTGTTTTTT.